The T cell receptor beta chain under discussion was sequenced for a study of cytomegalovirus exposure and HLA in healthy donors. Study observations and caveats: What was likely a sequencing artifact was a cluster of highly shared sequence variants. In an earlier analysis, in 540 or so donors, most V segments appeared productive either ~90% or ~30% of the time. CMV serostatus stood as the only immune exposure information on hand. Analyses of presence and absence presupposed an approximately uniform sequencing depth across donors.

CDR1 is SGDLS, CDR2 YYNGEE, per germline. The V and J ends lost 4 bases and 2 bases, in that order; junction bases with no gene match: 14. The CDR3 loop spans 20 amino acids. Remarks on this clone: What it binds is unknown.

The primer mix had 60 Vbeta and 13 Jbeta primers. Generated by immunoSEQ multiplex PCR, the TCRdb table keeps only in-frame clones and is missing some. The sample shows about 180,000 clones, about 73% of them seen only once. The sample consisted of PBMCs. This clonotype originated in a woman aged 45-65 years in good health and CMV-seropositive. The J gene is TRBJ2-5, the V gene TRBV9; 16 nucleotides align to TRBD2. Here the CDR3 DNA reads TGTGCCAGCAGCAAACACCCGGGACTAGCGGGGGGGGTTACTCAAGAGACCCAGTACTTC. Translated: CASSKHPGLAGGVTQETQYF.